The 23 T cell receptor beta chains in this list originate from one sample, sequenced in a study of OX40 agonist ivuxolimab in advanced cancers. Method: immunoSEQ multiplex PCR; TCRdb's copy keeps in-frame clones and lacks some. The table records tens of thousands of clones, around 80% of them present only once. The source was CD4+ or CD8+ T cells sorted from blood, collected in a trial of the OX40 agonist ivuxolimab. These receptors originate from an adult with an advanced solid tumor such as melanoma, head and neck, liver or kidney cancer.

This clone was detected a few times. The chain uses TRBV7-9 and TRBJ1-2; D uncertain. Germline V CDR1 and CDR2: SEHNR, FQNEAQ (reference sequence). This CDR3 is built from 16 residues. Trimming pared 5 bases from V and 4 bases from J, leaving 20 bases between. The CDR3 nucleotides read TGTGCCAGCAGCGACGACCGGGCCCCAGGTGGCTATGGCTACACCTTC. Protein sequence: CASSDDRAPGGYGYTF.

V and J are TRBV19 and TRBJ2-1, with a tentative D call TRBD2 (6 bases). Trimming cost V 5 bases and J 4 bases, with 15 bases left between them. Germline V lookup: CDR1 LNHDA, CDR2 SQIVND (reference sequence). The CDR3 contains 15 residues. The DNA for the CDR3 is TGTGCCAGTAGTTCCGGGACTGTCATTTACAATGAGCAGTTCTTC. It encodes CASSSGTVIYNEQFF. Variable domain in full (rest from reference TRBV19 and TRBJ2-1): DGGITQSPKYLFRKEGQNVTLSCEQNLNHDAMYWYRQDPGQGLRLIYYSQIVNDFQKGDIAEGYSVSREKKESFPLTVTSAQKNPTAFYLCASSSGTVIYNEQFFGPGTRLTVL.

The gene calls are TRBV5-1 and TRBJ2-2; TRBD1 might be the D (6 bases). Deletions cut 4 bases from V and 0 bases from J, with 13 bases between. CDR3 length: 16 amino acids. The germline V gene encodes CDR1 SGHRS and CDR2 YFSETQ. The CDR3 region has the DNA TGCGCCAGCAGCGCCAGGGGAGAGTCGAACACCGGGGAGCTGTTTTTT. Translation gives CASSARGESNTGELFF. The whole variable domain, remainder taken from reference TRBV5-1 and TRBJ2-2, is KAGVTQTPRYLIKTRGQQVTLSCSPISGHRSVSWYQQTPGQGLQFLFEYFSETQRNKGNFPGRFSGRQFSNSRSEMNVSTLELGDSALYLCASSARGESNTGELFFGEGSRLTVL.

The V call is TRBV7-3, the J call TRBJ2-7; perhaps D is TRBD1 or TRBD2 (5 bases each). CDR1 and CDR2 (germline): SGHTA, FQGTGA. The CDR3 length is 14 residues. V was cut by 3 bases and J by 2 bases, with 11 bases left in between. The chain's CDR3 is CASSFYPGPYEQYF. CDR3 nucleotide sequence: TGTGCCAGCAGCTTTTATCCGGGACCCTACGAGCAGTACTTC. Complete variable domain (other parts from reference TRBV7-3 and TRBJ2-7): GAGVSQTPSNKVTEKGKYVELRCDPISGHTALYWYRQSLGQGPEFLIYFQGTGAADDSGLPNDRFFAVRPEGSVSTLKIQRTERGDSAVYLCASSFYPGPYEQYFGPGTRLTVT.

The V gene is TRBV7-9, the J gene TRBJ2-5, with 8 bases that match TRBD1. The germline V gene has CDR1 SEHNR and CDR2 FQNEAQ (reference sequence). The CDR3 has 14 amino acids. V trimming: 4 bases; J trimming: 5 bases; junction bases outside the gene matches: 6. CDR3 loop: CASSSTRGQETQYF. For the CDR3, the DNA is TGTGCCAGCAGCTCCACCAGGGGGCAGGAGACCCAGTACTTC.

This chain uses TRBV7-3 with TRBJ2-5; 9 bases match TRBD1. V lost 5 bases and J lost 4; bases outside the gene matches: 5. Per germline, CDR1 SGHTA and CDR2 FQGTGA. This CDR3 comprises 14 residues. The DNA for the CDR3 is TGTGCCAGCAGCATGGGGACAGGGTTAGAGACCCAGTACTTC. Its translation is CASSMGTGLETQYF.

The chain uses TRBV18 and TRBJ2-1; 9 positions match TRBD1. The CDR3 length is 15 residues. V was clipped by 3 bases and J by 6 bases; unmatched bases: 6. The germline gives CDR1 KGHSH, CDR2 LQKENI. CDR3 bases: TGTGCCAGCTCACCGAACAGACAGGGGGGCAATGAGCAGTTCTTC. Translated, it gives CASSPNRQGGNEQFF.

This clone was seen only once. J is TRBJ1-2 and V is TRBV19; the D is unclear. There are 14 residues in the CDR3. Trimming took 5 bases from V and 4 from J, leaving 14 bases between them. CDR1 is LNHDA, CDR2 SQIVND, per germline (reference sequence). This CDR3 is CASSLLGSSYGYTF. The CDR3 DNA follows: TGTGCCAGTAGTCTCCTGGGGTCGTCCTATGGCTACACCTTC.

This sequence joins TRBV28 and TRBJ2-7; 11 nucleotides agree with TRBD2. This CDR3 contains 16 residues. Losses at the gene ends were 4 bases for V and 1 base for J; bases not matched to a gene: 6. The germline V gene encodes CDR1 MDHEN and CDR2 SYDVKM. The CDR3 coding sequence is TGTGCCAGCAGTTCCCCTAGCGGGAGGTTTTCCTACGAGCAGTACTTC. Encoded protein: CASSSPSGRFSYEQYF.

This rearrangement joins TRBV7-8 to TRBJ2-3, with D perhaps given as TRBD1 or TRBD2 (6 bases each). This CDR3 is 15 amino acids long. CDR1 and CDR2 from the germline V gene are SGHVS and FQNEAQ. Between the trimmed V and J ends, which lost 0 bases and 1 base, there was a span of 8 bases. The CDR3 DNA is TGTGCCAGCAGCTTAGCGGGGGGCCGCACAGATACGCAGTATTTT. As protein: CASSLAGGRTDTQYF.

V usage is TRBV30 and J usage is TRBJ1-2; 12 bases align to TRBD1. Germline assignment: CDR1 GTSNPN and CDR2 SVGIG (reference sequence). The CDR3 totals 13 residues. V gave up 5 bases and J gave up 7 bases; unmatched junction bases: 5. The CDR3 DNA sequence: TGTGCCTGGGGGACAGGGGGCGCGGTTGGCTACACCTTC. Encoded protein: CAWGTGGAVGYTF.

The chain recombines TRBV25-1 with TRBJ1-1, with TRBD1 as a possible D gene (6 bases). This CDR3 comprises 14 residues. Germline V gives CDR1 MGHDK, CDR2 SYGVNS. The V end lost 3 bases, the J end lost 2 bases, and 10 bases lay between the germline ends. The CDR3 sequence is CASSDPTGNTEAFF. The CDR3 DNA is TGTGCCAGCAGTGACCCGACAGGCAACACTGAAGCTTTCTTT.

This rearrangement joins TRBV7-2 to TRBJ2-5; D is ambiguous. Trimming cost V 1 base and J 5 bases, with 8 bases left between them. The CDR3 sequence is 13 residues long. The V gene's germline CDR1 is SGHTA and CDR2 FQGNSA. The CDR3 coding sequence is TGTGCCAGCAGCTTAGTTTTCGGGGAGACCCAGTACTTC. Its protein is CASSLVFGETQYF.

The chain combines TRBV12-2 with TRBJ1-5; the D call in the table, TRBD1, was not verified against the DNA. TRBV12-2 is reported as a pseudogene. This CDR3 region has 17 residues. CDR3 in DNA: TGTGCAAGTCGCTTAGACAACAGGAGCTATAGCAATCAGCCCCAGCATTTT. As protein: CASRLDNRSYSNQPQHF.

The CDR3 nucleotides are TGTGCCAGCAGTTCCCGGACAGCCGGGAAACTGTTTTTT. Translated: CASSSRTAGKLFF. This rearrangement joins TRBV6-5 to TRBJ1-4, with D possibly TRBD1 on 6 matching bases. Germline-derived CDR1 and CDR2 are MNHEY and SVGAGI. The CDR3 runs to 13 residues. V lost 4 bases and J lost 11, with 14 bases in between.

This clone has just a few counts. The chain carries TRBV4-1 and TRBJ1-2; D call uncertain. The CDR3 totals 14 residues. Germline assignment: CDR1 MGHRA and CDR2 YSYEKL. Trimming shortened V by 0 bases and J by 8 bases, and 13 bases separated the two germline ends. The CDR3 is CASSQDKFTGGYTF. In DNA, the CDR3 is TGCGCCAGCAGCCAAGATAAGTTCACGGGGGGCTACACCTTC.

V usage is TRBV6-1 and J usage is TRBJ1-1, with D possibly TRBD1 on 5 matching bases. The V end lost 8 bases, the J end lost 5 bases, and 12 bases lay between the germline ends. This CDR3 region has 12 residues. In germline, CDR1 is MNHNS, CDR2 SASEGT. CDR3 sequence: CASAGGGTEAFF. The CDR3 nucleotides read TGTGCCAGCGCTGGGGGGGGGACTGAAGCTTTCTTT.

This rearrangement joins TRBV6-1 to TRBJ1-2; D is uncertain. V lost 8 bases to trimming and J lost 1 base, with 11 bases between them. Germline V gene sequence: CDR1 MNHNS, CDR2 SASEGT. The CDR3 extends over 13 amino acids. Written as DNA, the CDR3 is TGTGCCAGCGAGTGGAGTCTTAACTATGGCTACACCTTC. It is translated as CASEWSLNYGYTF.

The chain has TRBV11-3 and TRBJ2-5; tentative D call: TRBD1 (6 bases). This CDR3 is built from 14 residues. With 4 bases removed from V and 1 base from J, the gap between germline ends came to 10 bases. Germline V gives CDR1 SGHNT, CDR2 YENEEA. The CDR3 DNA reads as TGTGCCAGCAGCTCCCGGGACACCCAAGAGACCCAGTACTTC. It specifies CASSSRDTQETQYF.

The chain combines TRBV19 with TRBJ1-4; D is ambiguous. CDR1 LNHDA and CDR2 SQIVND come from the germline V gene (reference sequence). V was trimmed by 5 bases and J by 5 bases, leaving 6 bases between them. CDR3 length: 12 amino acids. Here the CDR3 DNA reads TGTGCCAGTAGTCTGAGAAATGAAAAACTGTTTTTT. Translation gives CASSLRNEKLFF.

This chain links TRBV28 with TRBJ2-7; 12 nucleotides align to TRBD2. The V segment lost 10 bases and the J segment 3 bases; nucleotides outside the gene matches: 31. The CDR3 has 22 amino acids. Germline V gene sequence: CDR1 MDHEN, CDR2 SYDVKM. Here the CDR3 DNA reads TGTGCCACCCAACCGGTGACTAGCGGGAGACTCTCTACTGGTGGGGGGAACTACGAGCAGTACTTC. This encodes CATQPVTSGRLSTGGGNYEQYF.

Written as DNA, the CDR3 is TGTGCCAGCAGCGCCCGGGGGGTGCCCCAAGAGACCCAGTACTTC. Protein product: CASSARGVPQETQYF. This chain links TRBV9 with TRBJ2-5; 7 bases are a match to TRBD2. The CDR3 consists of 15 residues. Per germline, CDR1 SGDLS and CDR2 YYNGEE. The ends lost 3 bases at V and 1 base at J; junction bases unmatched: 6.

With respect to this clone: The same CDR3 also results from other DNA sequences found in this sample. The chain carries TRBV5-1 and TRBJ2-3; weak D call: TRBD2 (6 bases). The CDR3 length is 14 residues. CDR1 and CDR2 from the germline V gene are SGHRS and YFSETQ. V shed 2 bases and J shed 2 bases, with 9 bases lying between them. In nucleotides, the CDR3 is TGCGCCAGCAGCTTAGGAGGGGTCACAGATACGCAGTATTTT. Translated, it gives CASSLGGVTDTQYF.